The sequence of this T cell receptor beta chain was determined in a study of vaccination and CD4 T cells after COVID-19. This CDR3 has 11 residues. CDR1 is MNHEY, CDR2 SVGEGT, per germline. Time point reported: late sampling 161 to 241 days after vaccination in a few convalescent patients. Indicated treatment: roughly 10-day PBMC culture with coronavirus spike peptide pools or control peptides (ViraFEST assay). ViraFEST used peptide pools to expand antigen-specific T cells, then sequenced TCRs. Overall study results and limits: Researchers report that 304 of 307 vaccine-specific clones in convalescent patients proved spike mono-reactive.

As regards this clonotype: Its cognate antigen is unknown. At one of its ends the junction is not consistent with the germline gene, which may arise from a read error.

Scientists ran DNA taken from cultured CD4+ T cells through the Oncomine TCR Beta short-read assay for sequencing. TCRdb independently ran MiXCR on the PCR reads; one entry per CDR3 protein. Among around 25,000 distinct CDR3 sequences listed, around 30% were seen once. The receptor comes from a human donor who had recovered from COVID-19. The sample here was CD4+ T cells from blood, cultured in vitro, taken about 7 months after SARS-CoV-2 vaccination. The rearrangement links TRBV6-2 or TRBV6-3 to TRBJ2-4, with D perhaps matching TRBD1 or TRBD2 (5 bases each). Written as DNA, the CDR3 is TGTGCCAGCAGGTCGGGACCGAGCCAACACTTC. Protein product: CASRSGPSQHF.